The TCR beta chain under discussion was sequenced for a study of shared clonotypes between healthy human individuals. The assay was immunoSEQ multiplex PCR, and TCRdb's table has in-frame clones only and misses some. The sample lists 450,000 to 600,000 clones; roughly 78% were seen once. CDR1 SGHRS and CDR2 YFSETQ come from the germline V gene. With 4 bases clipped from V and 2 bases from J, the junction kept 10 bases outside the gene matches. This CDR3 contains 16 residues. Material: PBMCs. V usage is TRBV5-1 and J usage is TRBJ2-5; 8 bases map to TRBD1. The sequence was obtained from a woman in her thirties or forties in good health. Some clones in this sample may be carry-over from other donors' samples. In DNA, the CDR3 is TGCGCCAGCAGCCGGACGGGACAGGCAAATCAAGAGACCCAGTACTTC. Residues: CASSRTGQANQETQYF.